The 4 T cell receptor beta chains given below trace back to one sample, sequenced in a study of OX40 agonist ivuxolimab in advanced cancers. Data came from immunoSEQ multiplex PCR; TCRdb stores just in-frame clones and leaves some out. The table records some 71,000 clones, 80% to 85% of them present only once. The sequencing here drew on CD4+ or CD8+ T cells sorted from blood, taken in a trial of the OX40 agonist ivuxolimab. These receptors originate from an adult with an advanced solid tumor such as melanoma, head and neck, liver or kidney cancer.

V gene TRBV5-4 combines with J gene TRBJ2-7; unclear D gene. The CDR3 length is 14 residues. Germline assignment: CDR1 SGHNT and CDR2 YYREEE (reference sequence). Between the trimmed V and J ends, which lost 0 bases and 2 bases, there was a span of 9 bases. CDR3 loop: CASSLGVRTYEQYF. CDR3 nucleotides: TGTGCCAGCAGCTTGGGCGTCAGAACCTACGAGCAGTACTTC.

V gene TRBV4-1 combines with J gene TRBJ2-3; 9 bases align to TRBD1. CDR1 and CDR2 from the germline V gene are MGHRA and YSYEKL. The trim removed 1 base at V and 4 bases at J, leaving 6 bases unmatched. CDR3 size: 16 residues. CDR3 nucleotides: TGCGCCAGCAGCCAAGCAAAGGACAGGGGCGCAGATACGCAGTATTTT. The encoded protein is CASSQAKDRGADTQYF.

This chain connects TRBV4-2 to TRBJ2-5, with 7 bases fitting TRBD2. Per germline, CDR1 LGHNA and CDR2 YNFKEQ. After removal of 1 base from V and 5 bases from J, the junction contained 19 bases not matched to a gene. The CDR3 totals 19 residues. CDR3 nucleotide sequence: TGTGCCAGCAGCCAAGCCACGGTTGGGTGGACTGCGCGGGGGGAGACCCAGTACTTC. Protein product: CASSQATVGWTARGETQYF.

The chain uses TRBV19 and TRBJ1-2; 10 bases align to TRBD1. The ends lost 0 bases at V and 2 bases at J; junction bases unmatched: 3. The CDR3 is made up of 16 amino acids. Per the germline V gene, CDR1 is LNHDA and CDR2 is SQIVND (reference sequence). CDR3 bases: TGTGCCAGTAGTATAGAAACGGGACAGGGGAACTATGGCTACACCTTC. The encoded protein is CASSIETGQGNYGYTF.